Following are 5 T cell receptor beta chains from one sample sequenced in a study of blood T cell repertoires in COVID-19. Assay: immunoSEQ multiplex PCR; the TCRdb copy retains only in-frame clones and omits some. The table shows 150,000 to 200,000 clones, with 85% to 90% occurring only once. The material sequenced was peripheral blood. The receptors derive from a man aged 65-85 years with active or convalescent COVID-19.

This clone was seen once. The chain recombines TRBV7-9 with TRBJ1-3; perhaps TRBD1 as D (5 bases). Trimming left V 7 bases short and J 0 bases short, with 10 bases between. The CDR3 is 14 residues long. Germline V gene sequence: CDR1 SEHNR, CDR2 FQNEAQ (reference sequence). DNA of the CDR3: TGTGCCAGCACCCCAGGGATCTCTGGAAACACCATATATTTT. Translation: CASTPGISGNTIYF.

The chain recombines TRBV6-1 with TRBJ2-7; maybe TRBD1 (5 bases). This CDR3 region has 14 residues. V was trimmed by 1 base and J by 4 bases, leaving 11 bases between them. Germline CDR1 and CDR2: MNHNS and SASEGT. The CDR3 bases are TGTGCCAGCAGTGAAGGGGGCAATCGGTACGAGCAGTACTTC. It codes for CASSEGGNRYEQYF.

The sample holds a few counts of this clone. This chain's CDR3 is CASRMAGGNYGYTF. In nucleotides, the CDR3 is TGTGCCAGCAGGATGGCAGGGGGTAACTATGGCTACACCTTC. The chain couples TRBV27 to TRBJ1-2; 7 nucleotides match TRBD1. The length of the CDR3 is 14 residues. Germline V gene sequence: CDR1 MNHEY, CDR2 SMNVEV (reference sequence). The trim removed 6 bases at V and 1 base at J, leaving 5 bases unmatched.

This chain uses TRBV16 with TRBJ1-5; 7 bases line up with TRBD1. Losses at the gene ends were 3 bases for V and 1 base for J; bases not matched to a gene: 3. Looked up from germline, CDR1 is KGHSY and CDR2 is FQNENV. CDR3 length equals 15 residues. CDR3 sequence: CASSQSTGSNQPQHF. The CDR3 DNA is TGTGCCAGCAGCCAGTCGACAGGGAGCAATCAGCCCCAGCATTTT.

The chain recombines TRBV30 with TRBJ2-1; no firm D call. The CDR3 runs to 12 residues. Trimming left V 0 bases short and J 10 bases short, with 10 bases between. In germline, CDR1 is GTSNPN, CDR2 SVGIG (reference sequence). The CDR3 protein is CAWSVGPTEQFF. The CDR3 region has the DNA TGTGCCTGGAGTGTGGGCCCAACGGAGCAGTTCTTC.